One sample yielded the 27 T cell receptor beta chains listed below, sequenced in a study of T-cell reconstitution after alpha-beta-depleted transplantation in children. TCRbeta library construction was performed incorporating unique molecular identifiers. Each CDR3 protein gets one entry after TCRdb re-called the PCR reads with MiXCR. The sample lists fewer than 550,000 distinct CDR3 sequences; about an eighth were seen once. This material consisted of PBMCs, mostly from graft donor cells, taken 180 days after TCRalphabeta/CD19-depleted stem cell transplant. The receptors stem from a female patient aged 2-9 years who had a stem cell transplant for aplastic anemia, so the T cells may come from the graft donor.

The CDR3 reads CASSLNRGPNEQFF. The CDR3 bases are TGTGCCAGCAGCTTAAACAGGGGGCCCAATGAGCAGTTCTTC. V gene TRBV7-2 combines with J gene TRBJ2-1; TRBD1 agrees at 9 bases. Germline V CDR1 and CDR2: SGHTA, FQGNSA. V shed 2 bases and J 6 bases; nucleotides not matched to a gene: 2. The CDR3 extends over 14 amino acids. The full variable domain, in which reference TRBV7-2 and TRBJ2-1 provide the parts outside the CDR3, is GAGVSQSPSNKVTEKGKDVELRCDPISGHTALYWYRQSLGQGLEFLIYFQGNSAPDKSGLPSDRFSAERTGGSVSTLTIQRTQQEDSAVYLCASSLNRGPNEQFFGPGTRLTVL.

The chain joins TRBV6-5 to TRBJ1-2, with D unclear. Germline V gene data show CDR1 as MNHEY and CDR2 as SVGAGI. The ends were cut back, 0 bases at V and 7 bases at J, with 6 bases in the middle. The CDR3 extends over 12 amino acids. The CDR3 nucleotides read TGTGCCAGCAGTTACTCAGGGTTTGGCTACACCTTC. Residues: CASSYSGFGYTF.

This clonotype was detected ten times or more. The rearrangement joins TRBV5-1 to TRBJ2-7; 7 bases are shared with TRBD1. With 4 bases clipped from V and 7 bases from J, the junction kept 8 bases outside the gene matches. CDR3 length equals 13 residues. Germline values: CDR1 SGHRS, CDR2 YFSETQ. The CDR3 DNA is TGCGCCAGCAGCCCTGGACAGGCAGTAGAGCAGTACTTC. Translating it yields CASSPGQAVEQYF.

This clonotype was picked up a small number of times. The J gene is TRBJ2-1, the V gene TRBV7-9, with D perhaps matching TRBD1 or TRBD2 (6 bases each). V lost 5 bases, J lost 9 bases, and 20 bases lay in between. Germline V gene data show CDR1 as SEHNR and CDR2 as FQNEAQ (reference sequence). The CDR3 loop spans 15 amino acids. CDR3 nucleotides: TGTGCCAGCAGCAAGACTAGTAGGGGGTCGTGTGAGCAGTTCTTC. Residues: CASSKTSRGSCEQFF.

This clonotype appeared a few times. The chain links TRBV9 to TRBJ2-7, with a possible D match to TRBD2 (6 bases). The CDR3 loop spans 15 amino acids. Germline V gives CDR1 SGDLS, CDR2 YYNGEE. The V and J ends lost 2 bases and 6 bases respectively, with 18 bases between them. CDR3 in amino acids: CASSVQPGLLSEQYF. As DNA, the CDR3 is TGTGCCAGCAGCGTTCAGCCGGGACTGCTTAGCGAGCAGTACTTC.

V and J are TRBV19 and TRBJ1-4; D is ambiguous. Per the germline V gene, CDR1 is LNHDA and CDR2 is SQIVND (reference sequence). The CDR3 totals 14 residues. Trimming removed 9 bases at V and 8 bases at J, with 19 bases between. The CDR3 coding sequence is TGTGCCAGCACTGACTCCGTCCCTGGGGAAAAACTGTTTTTT. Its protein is CASTDSVPGEKLFF.

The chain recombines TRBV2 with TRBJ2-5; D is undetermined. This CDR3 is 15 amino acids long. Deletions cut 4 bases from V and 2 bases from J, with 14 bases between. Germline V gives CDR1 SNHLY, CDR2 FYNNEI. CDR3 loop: CASSAETRFQETQYF. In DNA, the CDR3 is TGTGCCAGCAGTGCGGAGACACGTTTTCAAGAGACCCAGTACTTC. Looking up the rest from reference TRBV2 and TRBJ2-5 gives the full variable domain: EPEVTQTPSHQVTQMGQEVILRCVPISNHLYFYWYRQILGQKVEFLVSFYNNEISEKSEIFDDQFSVERPDGSNFTLKIRSTKLEDSAMYFCASSAETRFQETQYFGPGTRLLVL.

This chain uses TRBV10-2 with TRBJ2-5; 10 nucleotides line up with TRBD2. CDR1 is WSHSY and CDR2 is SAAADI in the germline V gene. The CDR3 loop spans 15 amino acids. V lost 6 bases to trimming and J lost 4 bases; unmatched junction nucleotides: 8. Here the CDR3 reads CASSKGLAGVETQYF. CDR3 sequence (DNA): TGCGCCAGCAGCAAGGGTCTAGCGGGGGTAGAGACCCAGTACTTC.

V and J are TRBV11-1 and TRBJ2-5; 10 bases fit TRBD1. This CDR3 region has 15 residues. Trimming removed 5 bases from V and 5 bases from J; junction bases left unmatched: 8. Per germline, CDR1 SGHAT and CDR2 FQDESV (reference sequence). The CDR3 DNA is TGTGCCAGCAGCGACGACAGGGGGCGGAGGGAGACCCAGTACTTC. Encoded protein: CASSDDRGRRETQYF.

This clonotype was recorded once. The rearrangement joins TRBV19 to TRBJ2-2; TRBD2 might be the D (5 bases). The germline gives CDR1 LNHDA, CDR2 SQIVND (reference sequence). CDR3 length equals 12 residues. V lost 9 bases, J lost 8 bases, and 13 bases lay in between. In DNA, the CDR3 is TGTGCCAGCCACCGGGGAAGAGGGGAGCTGTTTTTT. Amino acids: CASHRGRGELFF.

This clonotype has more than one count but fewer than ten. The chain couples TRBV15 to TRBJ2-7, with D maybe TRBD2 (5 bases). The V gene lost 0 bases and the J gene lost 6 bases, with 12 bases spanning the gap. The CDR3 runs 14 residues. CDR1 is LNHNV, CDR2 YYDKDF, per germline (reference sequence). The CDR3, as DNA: TGTGCCACCAGCAGAGATCACGGGGTTAGCGAGCAGTACGTC. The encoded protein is CATSRDHGVSEQYV.

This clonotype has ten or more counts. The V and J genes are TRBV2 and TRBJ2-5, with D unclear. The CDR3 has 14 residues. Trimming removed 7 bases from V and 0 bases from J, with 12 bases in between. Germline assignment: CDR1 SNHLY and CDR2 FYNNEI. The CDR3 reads CASNPGLYQETQYF. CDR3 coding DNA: TGTGCCAGCAACCCGGGTCTGTACCAAGAGACCCAGTACTTC.

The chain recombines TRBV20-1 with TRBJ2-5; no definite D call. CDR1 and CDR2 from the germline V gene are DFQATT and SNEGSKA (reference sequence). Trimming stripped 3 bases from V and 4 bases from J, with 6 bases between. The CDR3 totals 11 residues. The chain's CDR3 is CSASPGETQYF. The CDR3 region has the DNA TGCAGTGCTAGCCCTGGAGAGACCCAGTACTTC.

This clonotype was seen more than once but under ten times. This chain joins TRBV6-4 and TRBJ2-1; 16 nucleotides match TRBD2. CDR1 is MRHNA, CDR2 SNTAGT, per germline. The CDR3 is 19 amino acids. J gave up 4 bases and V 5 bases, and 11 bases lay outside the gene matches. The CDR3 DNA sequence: TGTGCCAGCAGTAACATTCCGGGACTAGCGGGAGGGCGTTACAATGAGCAGTTCTTC. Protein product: CASSNIPGLAGGRYNEQFF.

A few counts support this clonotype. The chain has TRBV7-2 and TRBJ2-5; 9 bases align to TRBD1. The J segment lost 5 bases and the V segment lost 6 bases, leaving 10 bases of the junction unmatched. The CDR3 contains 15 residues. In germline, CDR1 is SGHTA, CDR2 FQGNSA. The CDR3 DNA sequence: TGTGCCAGCAGGTTCCCCGGGACAGGGACTGAGACCCAGTACTTC. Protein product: CASRFPGTGTETQYF.

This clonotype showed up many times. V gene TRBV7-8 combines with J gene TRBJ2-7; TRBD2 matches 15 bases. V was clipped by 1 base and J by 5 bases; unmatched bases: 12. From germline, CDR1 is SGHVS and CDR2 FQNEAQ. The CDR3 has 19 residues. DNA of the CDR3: TGTGCCAGCAGCTTAGAACTCGGGACTAGCGGGAGGAATATTGACGAGCAGTACTTC. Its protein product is CASSLELGTSGRNIDEQYF.

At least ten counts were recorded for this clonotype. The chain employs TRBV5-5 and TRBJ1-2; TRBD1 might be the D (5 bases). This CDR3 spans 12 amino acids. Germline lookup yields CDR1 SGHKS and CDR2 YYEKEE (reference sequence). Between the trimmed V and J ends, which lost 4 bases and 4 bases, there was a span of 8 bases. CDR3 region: CASSGDSYGYTF. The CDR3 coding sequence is TGTGCCAGCAGCGGTGACAGCTATGGCTACACCTTC.

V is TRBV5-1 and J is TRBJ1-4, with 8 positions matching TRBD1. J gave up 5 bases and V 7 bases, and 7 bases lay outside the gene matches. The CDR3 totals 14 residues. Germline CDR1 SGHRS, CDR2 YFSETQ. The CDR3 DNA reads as TGCGCCAGCCAATCCGGACAGGGAAATGAAAAACTGTTTTTT. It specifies CASQSGQGNEKLFF.

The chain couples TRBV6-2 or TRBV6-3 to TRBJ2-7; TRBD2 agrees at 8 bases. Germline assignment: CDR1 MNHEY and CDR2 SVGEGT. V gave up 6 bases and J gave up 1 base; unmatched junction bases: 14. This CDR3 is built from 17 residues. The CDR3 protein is CASSSFLGSGSSYEQYF. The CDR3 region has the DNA TGTGCCAGCAGCTCTTTTCTCGGGAGCGGGAGTTCCTACGAGCAGTACTTC.

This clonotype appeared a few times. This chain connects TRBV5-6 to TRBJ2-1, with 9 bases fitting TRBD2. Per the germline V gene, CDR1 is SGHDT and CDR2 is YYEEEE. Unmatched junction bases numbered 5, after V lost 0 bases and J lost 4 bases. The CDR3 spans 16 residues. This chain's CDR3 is CASSLAGLARYNEQFF. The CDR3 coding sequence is TGTGCCAGCAGCTTGGCTGGACTAGCGAGGTACAATGAGCAGTTCTTC.

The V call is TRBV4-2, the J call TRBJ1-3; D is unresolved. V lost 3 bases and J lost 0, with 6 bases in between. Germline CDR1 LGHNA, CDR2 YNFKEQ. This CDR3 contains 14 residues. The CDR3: CASSHVSSGNTIYF. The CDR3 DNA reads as TGTGCCAGCAGCCACGTAAGCTCTGGAAACACCATATATTTT.

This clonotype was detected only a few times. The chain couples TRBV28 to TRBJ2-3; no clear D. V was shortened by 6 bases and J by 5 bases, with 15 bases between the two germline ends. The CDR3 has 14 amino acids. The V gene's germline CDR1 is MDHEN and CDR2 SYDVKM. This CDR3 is CASRYRRVGDTQYF. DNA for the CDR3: TGTGCCAGCAGATACCGCCGTGTTGGAGATACGCAGTATTTT.

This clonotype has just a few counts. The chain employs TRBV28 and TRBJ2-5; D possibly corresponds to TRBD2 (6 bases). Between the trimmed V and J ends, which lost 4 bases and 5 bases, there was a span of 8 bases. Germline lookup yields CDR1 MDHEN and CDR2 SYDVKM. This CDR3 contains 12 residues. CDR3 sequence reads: CASSSGVETQYF. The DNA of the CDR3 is TGTGCCAGCAGTTCGGGGGTGGAGACCCAGTACTTC.

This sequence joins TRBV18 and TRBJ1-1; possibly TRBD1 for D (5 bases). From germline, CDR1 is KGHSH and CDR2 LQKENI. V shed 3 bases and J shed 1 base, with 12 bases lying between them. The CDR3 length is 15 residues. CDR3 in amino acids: CASSPVGTANTEAFF. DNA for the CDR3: TGTGCCAGCTCACCGGTGGGGACCGCGAACACTGAAGCTTTCTTT.

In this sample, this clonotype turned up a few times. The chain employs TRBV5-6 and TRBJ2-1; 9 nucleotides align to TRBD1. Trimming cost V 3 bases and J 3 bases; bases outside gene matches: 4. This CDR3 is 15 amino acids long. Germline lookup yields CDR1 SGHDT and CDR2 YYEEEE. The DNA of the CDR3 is TGTGCCAGCAGCTGGGGACAGGGTGTCTACAATGAGCAGTTCTTC. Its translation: CASSWGQGVYNEQFF.

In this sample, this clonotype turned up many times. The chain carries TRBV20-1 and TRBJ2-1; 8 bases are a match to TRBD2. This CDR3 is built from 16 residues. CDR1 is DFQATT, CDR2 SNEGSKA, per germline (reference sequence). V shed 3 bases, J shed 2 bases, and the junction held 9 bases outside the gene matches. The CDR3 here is CSASDLPAGAYNEQFF. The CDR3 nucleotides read TGCAGTGCTAGTGATTTACCAGCGGGGGCCTACAATGAGCAGTTCTTC.

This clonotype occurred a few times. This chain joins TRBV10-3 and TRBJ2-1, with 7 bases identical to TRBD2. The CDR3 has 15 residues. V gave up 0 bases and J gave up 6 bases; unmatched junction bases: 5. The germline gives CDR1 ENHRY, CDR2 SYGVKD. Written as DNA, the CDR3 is TGTGCCATCAGTGAGTCTCGGGCTAGCGGCAATGAGCAGTTCTTC. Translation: CAISESRASGNEQFF.